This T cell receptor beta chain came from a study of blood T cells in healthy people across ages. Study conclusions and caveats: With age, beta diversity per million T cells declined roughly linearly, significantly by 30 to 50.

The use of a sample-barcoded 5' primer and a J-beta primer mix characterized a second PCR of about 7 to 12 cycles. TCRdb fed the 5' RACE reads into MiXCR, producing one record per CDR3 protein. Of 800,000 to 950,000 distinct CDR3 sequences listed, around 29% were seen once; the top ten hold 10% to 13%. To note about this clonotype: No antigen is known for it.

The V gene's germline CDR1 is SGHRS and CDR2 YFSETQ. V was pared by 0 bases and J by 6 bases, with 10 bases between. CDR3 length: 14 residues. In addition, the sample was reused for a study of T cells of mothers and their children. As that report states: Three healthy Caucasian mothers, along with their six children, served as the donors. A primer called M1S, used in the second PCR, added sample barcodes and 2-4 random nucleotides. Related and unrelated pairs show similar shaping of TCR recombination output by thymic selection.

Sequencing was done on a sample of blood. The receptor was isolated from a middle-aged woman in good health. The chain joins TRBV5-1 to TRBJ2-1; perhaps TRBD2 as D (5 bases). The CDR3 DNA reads TGCGCCAGCAGCTTGGTTGACGGGGTCAATGAGCAGTTCTTC. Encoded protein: CASSLVDGVNEQFF.